This is a list of T cell receptor beta chains from one sample in a study of regulatory T cells in long-lasting Graves disease. TCRdb re-called the multiplex PCR reads with MiXCR, one entry per CDR3 protein. The sample contains approximately 360,000 distinct CDR3 sequences, roughly 25% of which appear only once. The material was peripheral blood mononuclear cells (PBMCs), obtained when the disease was refractory, from a patient treated with antithyroid drugs. The source of these receptors is a woman in her 40s with Graves disease. The CDR3 runs from the conserved cysteine through the conserved F or W. A D gene is named only where the DNA matches it firmly. Expanded clones get a size class; other rows say once, few or many, or leave the size out.

cdr3_nt	cdr3_aa	clone_size	d_call	v_call	j_call
TGCAGTGCCCGGAACCTAGCGGGAGTAGGAAAGACCCAGTACTTC	CSARNLAGVGKTQYF	many	TRBD2	TRBV20-1	TRBJ2-5
TGTGCCAGCAGCTTCCGTACCTACAAGACTAGCGGGAGAGGGGCCTCCTACGAGCAGTACTTC	CASSFRTYKTSGRGASYEQYF	many	TRBD2	TRBV11-2	TRBJ2-7
TGTGCCAGCAGACAACCCGGGGGGGGTGAAAAACTGTTTTTT	CASRQPGGGEKLFF	.	.	TRBV6-1	TRBJ1-4
TGTGCCACCAGCAGAGATAGTGCCGACGAGCAGTACTTC	CATSRDSADEQYF	many	.	TRBV15	TRBJ2-7
TGTGCCAGCAGTTTCCAAGGCTATGGCTACACCTTC	CASSFQGYGYTF	few	.	TRBV28	TRBJ1-2
TGTGCCAGCAGCGCCCTGACTAGCGGGAGAGAGACCCAGTACTTC	CASSALTSGRETQYF	.	TRBD2	TRBV9	TRBJ2-5
TGTGCCAGCAGCTTTAGGTGGAGGATGAACACCGGGGAGCTGTTTTTT	CASSFRWRMNTGELFF	many	.	TRBV7-9	TRBJ2-2
TGTGCCAGCACCCGACTCCCACGGTCCACTGAAGCTTTCTTT	CASTRLPRSTEAFF	many	.	TRBV27	TRBJ1-1
TGTGCCAGCAGTTTATTGGGGGGTTCGGTCTCTGGGGCCAACGTCCTGACTTTC	CASSLLGGSVSGANVLTF	.	.	TRBV27	TRBJ2-6
TGTGCCAGCAGCTTGGTAGGGAAGGAACTCGCCGAGCAGTACTTC	CASSLVGKELAEQYF	.	.	TRBV5-6	TRBJ2-7
TGTGCCAGCAGCTTAGGTGCCACCGGGGAGCTGTTTTTT	CASSLGATGELFF	.	.	TRBV7-6	TRBJ2-2
TGTGCTAGTGGTCCCCCAGGACCGGGGCCCTACGAGCAGTACTTC	CASGPPGPGPYEQYF	few	.	TRBV12-5	TRBJ2-7
TGTGCCAGTAGTATAGATCATGTCGGACAGGGGAACTACGAGCAGTACTTC	CASSIDHVGQGNYEQYF	few	TRBD1	TRBV19	TRBJ2-7
TGTGCCAGCAGCCGGGGACTAGACGGACCCTTCTACGAGCAGTACTTC	CASSRGLDGPFYEQYF	.	TRBD2	TRBV3-1	TRBJ2-7
TGTGCCAGCAGCAGAACCTACTCTGGGGCCAACGTCCTGACTTTC	CASSRTYSGANVLTF	many	.	TRBV12-3/TRBV12-4	TRBJ2-6
TGTGCCAGCAGCTTAGCGGCGCCGCTCGGAGCTAACGAGCAGTACTTC	CASSLAAPLGANEQYF	.	.	TRBV7-9	TRBJ2-7
TGTGCCAGCAGCTATTCAGAGGACACTGAAGCTTTCTTT	CASSYSEDTEAFF	many	.	TRBV11-2	TRBJ1-1
TGTGCCAGCAGCCTCCTAGCGGAATACAATGAGCAGTTCTTC	CASSLLAEYNEQFF	few	TRBD2	TRBV2	TRBJ2-1
TGTGCCAGCAGTTTATCCAGCCCGTACCAAGAGACCCAGTACTTC	CASSLSSPYQETQYF	many	.	TRBV28	TRBJ2-5
TGTGCCAGCAGCTCGACCTTGACTAGCGGGGCCAGAGAAGAGACCCAGTACTTC	CASSSTLTSGAREETQYF	.	TRBD2	TRBV7-9	TRBJ2-5
TGTGCCAGCAGCTTAGTTCAGATTTTGAACACTGAAGCTTTCTTT	CASSLVQILNTEAFF	.	.	TRBV7-9	TRBJ1-1
TGTGCCAGCAGCCCGCTAGCGGGAGTCTCCTACGAGCAGTACTTC	CASSPLAGVSYEQYF	.	TRBD2	TRBV3-1	TRBJ2-7
TGTGCCAGCAGCCAATGGGGGACTACAACGTTCTTC	CASSQWGTTTFF	.	TRBD2	TRBV14	TRBJ2-1
TGTGCCAGCAGTGGTTCGCGGGACCACAACACTGAAGCTTTCTTT	CASSGSRDHNTEAFF	many	.	TRBV28	TRBJ1-1
TGTGCCAGCAGCCCAGGGACAGGGCCCCATGGCTACACCTTC	CASSPGTGPHGYTF	many	TRBD1	TRBV13	TRBJ1-2
TGCAGTGCGGTAGCGGGAGTTGGGGCCAACGTCCTGACTTTC	CSAVAGVGANVLTF	.	TRBD2	TRBV20-1	TRBJ2-6
TGTGCCAGCAGCCGCATGACAGGGGGCGGCTACGAGCAGTACTTC	CASSRMTGGGYEQYF	many	TRBD1	TRBV11-2	TRBJ2-7
TGTGCCAGCAGTTACCGAGGCGGCTCCTACGAGCAGTACTTC	CASSYRGGSYEQYF	many	.	TRBV6-5	TRBJ2-7
TGTGCCAGCAGTTCGACTTACGGACAGGGCCAAGAGACCCAGTACTTC	CASSSTYGQGQETQYF	many	TRBD1	TRBV12-3/TRBV12-4	TRBJ2-5
TGCAGCGTTCTGCCCGGGACTAGCGGGAGGGATTACACCGGGGAGCTGTTTTTT	CSVLPGTSGRDYTGELFF	.	TRBD2	TRBV29-1	TRBJ2-2
TGTGCCAGCAGCTTGTTAGTACAGAGTTTGAACACTGAAGCTTTCTTT	CASSLLVQSLNTEAFF	few	.	TRBV5-6	TRBJ1-1
TGTGCCAGCAGTTTCCCCATCGGGACTAGCGGGAGGGAGACCCAGTACTTC	CASSFPIGTSGRETQYF	many	TRBD2	TRBV6-2/TRBV6-3	TRBJ2-5
TGTGCCAGCAGCTCCGGTCGCGGGCAGGGGAATGAGCAGTTCTTC	CASSSGRGQGNEQFF	.	.	TRBV5-4	TRBJ2-1
TGTGCCAGCAGCATTTTGGGGACTAGCATCTATACGCAGTATTTT	CASSILGTSIYTQYF	.	TRBD2	TRBV11-2	TRBJ2-3
TGTGCCAGCAGCCCCAGGGGAAGTCGGAATCAGCCCCAGCATTTT	CASSPRGSRNQPQHF	many	.	TRBV7-2	TRBJ1-5
TGTGCCAGCAGCCGCCACGGAGGCCAGCCCCAGCATTTT	CASSRHGGQPQHF	many	.	TRBV28	TRBJ1-5
TGCAGCGTGTGGACACGTACGAACAATGAGCAGTTCTTC	CSVWTRTNNEQFF	few	.	TRBV29-1	TRBJ2-1
TGTGCCAGCAGTACTACGACTAGCGGGAGCACGAACCCCATTCAGTACTTC	CASSTTTSGSTNPIQYF	.	TRBD2	TRBV12-3/TRBV12-4	TRBJ2-4
TGCAGTGCTAGAGATCTATTGCAAATAGCCAAAAACATTCAGTACTTC	CSARDLLQIAKNIQYF	.	.	TRBV20-1	TRBJ2-4
TGTGCCAGCAGTTTATGGGGGGGGACAGGGACTGGAAATCAGCCCCAGCATTTT	CASSLWGGTGTGNQPQHF	many	TRBD1	TRBV28	TRBJ1-5
TGTGCCAGCAGCGTAGTTAGTGATAAAGAGACCCAGTACTTC	CASSVVSDKETQYF	.	.	TRBV9	TRBJ2-5
TGTGCGGCTTCCCTAGCGGGGTCCCAAGAGACCCAGTACTTC	CAASLAGSQETQYF	many	TRBD2	TRBV28	TRBJ2-5
TGCAGCGTTGTAGGGGTGACTCCACCTGAAGCTTTCTTT	CSVVGVTPPEAFF	few	.	TRBV29-1	TRBJ1-1
TGTGCCAGCAGTGCCGTAGGACGTTATAGCAATCAGCCCCAGCATTTT	CASSAVGRYSNQPQHF	few	.	TRBV2	TRBJ1-5
TGTGCCAGTAGTATAAGAGGGCACGACTACGAGCAGTACTTC	CASSIRGHDYEQYF	.	.	TRBV19	TRBJ2-7
TGCGCCAGCAGCCAAATAGCGGGAGGGAAGGCGAACACCGGGGAGCTGTTTTTT	CASSQIAGGKANTGELFF	.	TRBD2	TRBV4-1	TRBJ2-2
TGTGCCAGCAGTTCACGGGGGAATCAGCCCCAGCATTTT	CASSSRGNQPQHF	many	.	TRBV12-3/TRBV12-4	TRBJ1-5
TGTGCCAGCAGTTTATTTGGTGGGAGGGCCGGTCGCGAGCAGTACTTC	CASSLFGGRAGREQYF	many	TRBD2	TRBV28	TRBJ2-7
TGCAGTGCTAGAGCCAGGACTAGCTGGCAAGAGACCCAGTACTTC	CSARARTSWQETQYF	many	TRBD2	TRBV20-1	TRBJ2-5
TGTGCCAGCAGGTTTAACAGGGCAACTGAAGCTTTCTTT	CASRFNRATEAFF	many	.	TRBV2	TRBJ1-1
TGTGCCAGCGGGCCGGACACCGGGGAGCTGTTTTTT	CASGPDTGELFF	many	.	TRBV28	TRBJ2-2